A selection of T cell receptor delta chains follows, all from one sample in a study of delta chains in infants with herpesvirus infections. TCRdb reanalysed the RT-PCR reads with CATT. The data show several hundred delta-chain clones, around 16% seen once. Sequencing was performed on peripheral blood, taken at time point 1 of longitudinal follow-up. The source is a human donor who was a Ugandan infant, either HIV-exposed or HIV-unexposed (not recorded which). CDR3s include the opening cysteine and the closing phenylalanine or tryptophan. A D gene is named only where the DNA matches it firmly.

TRDV1	TRDJ3	.	CALGTVPRLIHMAYSWDTRQMFF
TRDV1	TRDJ1	.	CALGERSYITDKLIF
TRDV1	TRDJ1	.	CALGDPTFLRSRYWGIEGNTDKLIF
TRDV1	TRDJ1	.	CALGDRAFHLYWGPYTDKLIF
TRDV2	TRDJ3	TRDD3	CACDTSWGTSSWDTRQMFF
TRDV1	TRDJ2	TRDD3	CALGELLLPIPTGGYGGRCLTAQLFF
TRDV2	TRDJ3	TRDD3	CACDSTGGSWDTRQMFF
TRDV2	TRDJ1	TRDD3	CACIPSWGIRDDTDKLIF
TRDV1	TRDJ1	TRDD2	CALGEPLGNLPIVLETTDKLIF
TRDV1	TRDJ1	.	CALGAPLPTVGDKRCADKLIF
TRDV1	TRDJ1	TRDD3	CALGDRAFHLYWGDTDKLIF
TRAV38-2/DV8	TRDJ1	.	CAYRPNSQRVLGTSDKLIF
TRDV1	TRDJ1	TRDD2	CALGDRTSYESGSIPSYTDKLIF
TRDV1	TRDJ1	TRDD3	CALGEPPRGDSWKLIF
TRDV2	TRDJ3	TRDD3	CACDSLTGGYRRRDSWDTRQMFF
TRDV1	TRDJ1	.	CALGERAPTPGYRKLIF
TRDV1	TRDJ1	TRDD3	CALGELLPTDAPYWGKLIF
TRDV1	TRDJ1	.	CAGVIVRVGLIF
TRAV29/DV5	TRDJ1	TRDD3	CAASAENWGIRAYTDKLIF
TRDV2	TRDJ1	TRDD3	CACIPSWGIRGKYTDKLIF
TRDV2	TRDJ3	TRDD3	CACDYWGSSWDTRQMFF
TRDV1	TRDJ1	TRDD2	CALGELPTFLHVFYLTDKLIF
TRDV1	TRDJ1	TRDD3	CALGETYATGGYADKLIF
TRDV2	TRDJ3	TRDD3	CACDRPGGPRWDTRQMFF
TRDV1	TRDJ1	TRDD3	CALGEAFPTSWGIWTDKLIF
TRDV1	TRDJ2	TRDD3	CALGELLLPIPTGGYGGRCLTAQLFF
TRDV1	TRDJ1	TRDD3	CALGGSLYWGPLASTDKLIF
TRDV1	TRDJ1	TRDD3	CALGDDHHGPYTLYWGKLIF
TRAV29/DV5	TRDJ1	.	CAPTVKLIF
TRDV2	TRDJ3	TRDD3	CACDNDWGIPSSWDTRQMFF
TRDV1	TRDJ1	TRDD3	CALGEGFFQLCGGIRGKYTDKLIF
TRDV1	TRDJ1	.	CALGDIATSLVPPYTDKLIF
TRDV1	TRDJ1	TRDD3	CALGELVTRRFGLGDTPRAPEPTRKLIF